The 12 T cell receptor beta chains below were found in one sample sequenced in a study of shared clonotypes between healthy human individuals. Data came from immunoSEQ multiplex PCR; TCRdb stores just in-frame clones and leaves some out. Among hundreds of thousands of clones listed, less than 85% were seen once. Sequencing was done on a sample of memory CD4+ T cells sorted from blood. The subset was: CD45RA-negative fraction. The receptor source for this set is a woman aged 25 to 45 in good health.

This clone is a singleton in its sample. V gene TRBV4-1 combines with J gene TRBJ2-1, with D maybe TRBD2 (6 bases). Germline loops: CDR1 MGHRA, CDR2 YSYEKL. V was pared by 5 bases and J by 4 bases, with 21 bases between. The CDR3 runs to 17 residues. CDR3 residues: CASSFTHYREQYNEQFF. CDR3 DNA: TGCGCCAGCAGCTTTACACACTACCGGGAGCAATACAATGAGCAGTTCTTC.

V and J are TRBV19 and TRBJ1-2, with D hard to call. The V end lost 1 base, the J end lost 0 bases, and 6 bases lay between the germline ends. The CDR3 extends over 14 amino acids. The germline V gene encodes CDR1 LNHDA and CDR2 SQIVND (reference sequence). The CDR3 is CASSIVSANYGYTF. The DNA for the CDR3 is TGTGCCAGTAGTATAGTGAGTGCTAACTATGGCTACACCTTC.

The chain carries TRBV5-1 and TRBJ2-1; D possibly corresponds to TRBD2 (5 bases). The CDR3 length is 13 residues. Trimming cost V 4 bases and J 9 bases, with 14 bases left between them. Per germline, CDR1 SGHRS and CDR2 YFSETQ. The CDR3 protein is CASSVPGGGEQFF. In DNA form, the CDR3 reads TGCGCCAGCAGCGTTCCAGGAGGTGGTGAGCAGTTCTTC.

This clone was found many times. The rearrangement uses TRBV10-2 and TRBJ2-7; 7 positions agree with TRBD1. The length of the CDR3 is 13 residues. Germline V gene data show CDR1 as WSHSY and CDR2 as SAAADI. The V and J ends lost 9 bases and 4 bases, in that order; junction bases with no gene match: 9. Here the CDR3 reads CASSDRTVYEQYF. The CDR3 nucleotides read TGCGCCAGTTCGGACAGGACGGTATACGAGCAGTACTTC.

This clone was seen many times. This sample also contains other DNA sequences that code for the same CDR3. The chain links TRBV5-1 to TRBJ2-1; D gene unclear. The V end was cut by 0 bases, the J end by 2 bases, with 6 bases between. This CDR3 region has 14 residues. Germline lookup yields CDR1 SGHRS and CDR2 YFSETQ. In nucleotides, the CDR3 is TGCGCCAGCAGCTTGGACAGTACCTACAATGAGCAGTTCTTC. This codes for CASSLDSTYNEQFF.

CDR3 nucleotide sequence: TGTGCCAGCAGCCAAATGGGTGACTCCCTTCTCCCCGGGGAGCTGTTTTTT. Translation gives CASSQMGDSLLPGELFF. The V gene is TRBV11-3, the J gene TRBJ2-2; D gene ambiguous. Germline CDR1 and CDR2: SGHNT and YENEEA. Trimming shortened V by 5 bases and J by 6 bases, and 22 bases separated the two germline ends. CDR3 length: 17 amino acids.

The chain links TRBV11-3 to TRBJ2-1; TRBD2 matches 7 bases. Germline assignment: CDR1 SGHNT and CDR2 YENEEA. The J segment lost 2 bases and the V segment lost 5 bases, leaving 9 bases of the junction unmatched. The CDR3 runs to 16 residues. The CDR3 loop reads CASSVAGAGPYNEQFF. The CDR3 DNA reads TGTGCCAGCAGCGTCGCGGGAGCGGGACCCTACAATGAGCAGTTCTTC. Full variable domain (missing parts from reference TRBV11-3 and TRBJ2-1): EAGVVQSPRYKIIEKKQPVAFWCNPISGHNTLYWYLQNLGQGPELLIRYENEEAVDDSQLPKDRFSAERLKGVDSTLKIQPAELGDSAVYLCASSVAGAGPYNEQFFGPGTRLTVL.

The genes are TRBV6-4 and TRBJ2-1; no reliable D call. The CDR3 is 13 residues long. Germline CDR1 is MRHNA and CDR2 is SNTAGT. The V end lost 6 bases, the J end lost 0 bases, and 6 bases lay between the germline ends. This CDR3 is CASSIGSYNEQFF. CDR3 nucleotides: TGTGCCAGCAGCATAGGCTCCTACAATGAGCAGTTCTTC.

The V and J genes are TRBV11-3 and TRBJ2-1; tentative D call: TRBD2 (6 bases). There are 14 residues in the CDR3. V gave up 5 bases and J gave up 1 base, with 9 bases separating them. Germline V gene data show CDR1 as SGHNT and CDR2 as YENEEA. CDR3 protein: CASSTSLSYNEQFF. In nucleotides, the CDR3 is TGTGCCAGCAGCACTAGCTTGTCCTACAATGAGCAGTTCTTC.

Details on this clone: This CDR3 is also generated by other DNA sequences in the sample. The chain employs TRBV27 and TRBJ1-3, with a possible D match to TRBD1 (6 bases). The ends were cut back, 2 bases at V and 2 bases at J, with 7 bases in the middle. The CDR3 totals 14 residues. Germline V gene data show CDR1 as MNHEY and CDR2 as SMNVEV (reference sequence). The CDR3 DNA reads as TGTGCCAGCAGTTTAAGGGGGGCTGGAAACACCATATATTTT. Translating it yields CASSLRGAGNTIYF.

This chain uses TRBV5-1 with TRBJ2-5; 10 positions agree with TRBD2. The CDR3 loop spans 16 amino acids. The junction had 6 bases not matched to a gene; V was cut back by 0 bases and J by 4 bases. Germline V lookup: CDR1 SGHRS, CDR2 YFSETQ. The CDR3 is CASSLAAGGTGETQYF. CDR3 nucleotide sequence: TGCGCCAGCAGCTTGGCAGCGGGAGGGACGGGAGAGACCCAGTACTTC. The whole variable domain, filled in from reference TRBV5-1 and TRBJ2-5, reads KAGVTQTPRYLIKTRGQQVTLSCSPISGHRSVSWYQQTPGQGLQFLFEYFSETQRNKGNFPGRFSGRQFSNSRSEMNVSTLELGDSALYLCASSLAAGGTGETQYFGPGTRLLVL.

This clone was detected many times. The V call is TRBV19, the J call TRBJ2-2, with TRBD2 identical over 8 bases. CDR3 size: 16 residues. J was trimmed by 6 bases and V by 3 bases; bases with no gene match: 9. Germline V CDR1 and CDR2: LNHDA, SQIVND (reference sequence). CDR3 bases: TGTGCCAGTAGTATCTTTCAGCGGGAGTGGTCCGGGGAGCTGTTTTTT. This translates into CASSIFQREWSGELFF.